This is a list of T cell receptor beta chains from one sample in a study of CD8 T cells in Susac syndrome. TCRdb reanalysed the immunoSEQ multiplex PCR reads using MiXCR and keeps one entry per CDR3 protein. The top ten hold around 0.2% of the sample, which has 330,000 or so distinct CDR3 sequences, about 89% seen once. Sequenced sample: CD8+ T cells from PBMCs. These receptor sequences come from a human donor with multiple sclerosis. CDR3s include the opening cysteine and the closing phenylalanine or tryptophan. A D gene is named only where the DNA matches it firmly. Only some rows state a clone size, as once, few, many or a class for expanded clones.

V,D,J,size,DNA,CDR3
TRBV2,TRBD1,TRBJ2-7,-,TGTGCCACCCAGACAGGGAGCTACGAGCAGTACTTC,CATQTGSYEQYF
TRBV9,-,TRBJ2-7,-,TGTGCCAGCAGCGTCGGTTGGAGGTTGGCCTACGAGCAGTACTTC,CASSVGWRLAYEQYF
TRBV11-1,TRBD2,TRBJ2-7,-,TGTGCCAGCAGCTCACCTACGGGGGGACTAGCGGGCAGAAGCTCCTACGAGCAGTACTTC,CASSSPTGGLAGRSSYEQYF
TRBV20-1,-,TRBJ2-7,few,TGCAGTGCTAGGGTTAGGGACTACGAGCAGTACTTC,CSARVRDYEQYF
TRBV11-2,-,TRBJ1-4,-,TGTGCCAGCAGCTTAAACGGCGCAACTAATGAAAAACTGTTTTTT,CASSLNGATNEKLFF
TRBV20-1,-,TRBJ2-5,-,TGCAGTGCAGGGGACGGTGGGGAGACCCAGTACTTC,CSAGDGGETQYF
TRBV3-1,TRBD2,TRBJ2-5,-,TGTGCCAGCAGCCAAGATATGGGACTAGCTAGAGAGACCCAGTACTTC,CASSQDMGLARETQYF
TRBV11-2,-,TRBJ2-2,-,TGTGCCAGCAGCCCTGCAACTAGTCCCGGGGAGCTGTTTTTT,CASSPATSPGELFF
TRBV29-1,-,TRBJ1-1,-,TGCAGCGTTTTATCCTACCAACCTGAAGCTTTCTTT,CSVLSYQPEAFF
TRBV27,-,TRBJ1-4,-,TGTGCCAGCAGTTTAGTCCCCTATGGGGTGAGAGGAAAACTGTTTTTT,CASSLVPYGVRGKLFF
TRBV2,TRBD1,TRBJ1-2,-,TGTGCCAGCAGCGGTTATGCGGGACAGGGCTATGGCTACACCTTC,CASSGYAGQGYGYTF
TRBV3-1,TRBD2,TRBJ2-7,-,TGTGCCAGCAGTCCGGGACTAGCGGGGCTAGAGCCCTACGAGCAGTACTTC,CASSPGLAGLEPYEQYF
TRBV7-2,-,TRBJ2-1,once,TGTGCCAGCAGCTCTCCCGGGCTTCACAATGAGCAGTTCTTC,CASSSPGLHNEQFF
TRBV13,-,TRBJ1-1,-,TGTGCCAGCAGCTTAGGCCCGGGAGTGAACACTGAAGCTTTCTTT,CASSLGPGVNTEAFF
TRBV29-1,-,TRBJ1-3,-,TGCAGCGTGAGATTAGGGACGGTTGGCTCTGGAAACACCATATATTTT,CSVRLGTVGSGNTIYF
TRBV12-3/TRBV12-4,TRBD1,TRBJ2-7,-,TGTGCCAGCACCCTGGGGCAGGGGGCTTACGAGCAGTACTTC,CASTLGQGAYEQYF
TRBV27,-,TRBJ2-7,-,TGTGCCAGCAGTTTGATATCCCGGGACCCGCCCTACGAGCAGTACTTC,CASSLISRDPPYEQYF
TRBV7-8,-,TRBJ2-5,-,TGTGCCAGCAGCTTAGCGGAGGGACAGCTCTCGGAGACCCAGTACTTC,CASSLAEGQLSETQYF
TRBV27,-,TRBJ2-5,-,TGTGCCAGCCGCCCCATGGGGGCAAGTGAGACCCAGTACTTC,CASRPMGASETQYF
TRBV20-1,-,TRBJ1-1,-,TGCAGTGCCCCTATCCGGGCGGGGAACACTGAAGCTTTCTTT,CSAPIRAGNTEAFF
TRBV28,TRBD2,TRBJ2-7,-,TGTGCCAGCGGGACTAGGCAGGGAATGAGCACCTACGAGCAGTACTTC,CASGTRQGMSTYEQYF
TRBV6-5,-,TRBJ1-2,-,TGTGCCAGCAGCCCAGGGGCCCTTAACTATGGCTACACCTTC,CASSPGALNYGYTF
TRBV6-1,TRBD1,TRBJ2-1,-,TGTGCCAGCAGTTCAGGCTTCGGGACAGAACTATACAATGAGCAGTTCTTC,CASSSGFGTELYNEQFF
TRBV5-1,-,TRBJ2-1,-,TGCGCCAGCAGCCTTCTGGGCCCGCTTTGGACCCCGAGCTCCTACAATGAGCAGTTCTTC,CASSLLGPLWTPSSYNEQFF
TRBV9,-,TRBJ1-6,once,TGTGCCAGCAGCGAAACAGGTGTTGGTTCACCCCTCCACTTT,CASSETGVGSPLHF
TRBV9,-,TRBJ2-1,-,TGTGCCAGCAGCGCCCCCCTCCGGAATGAGCAGTTCTTC,CASSAPLRNEQFF
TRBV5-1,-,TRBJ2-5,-,TGCGCCAGCAGCTTGGACCGGGGGCTCCTCCAAGAGACCCAGTACTTC,CASSLDRGLLQETQYF
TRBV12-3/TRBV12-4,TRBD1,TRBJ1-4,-,TGTGCCAGCAGTCCTACAGGGGAGGACGGAGGGTTTGCAACTAATGAAAAACTGTTTTTT,CASSPTGEDGGFATNEKLFF
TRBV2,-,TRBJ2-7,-,TGTGCCAGCAGTGGTCTAGCTGAGCAGTACTTC,CASSGLAEQYF
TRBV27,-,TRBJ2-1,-,TGTGCCAGCAGTTCCCGATGGGACAATGAGCAGTTCTTC,CASSSRWDNEQFF
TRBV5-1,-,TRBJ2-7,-,TGCGCCAGCAGCTGGTTGGGTTACGAGCAGTACTTC,CASSWLGYEQYF
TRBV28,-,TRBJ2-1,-,TGTGCCAGCAGTTTTCTGCAAGTATACAATGAGCAGTTCTTC,CASSFLQVYNEQFF
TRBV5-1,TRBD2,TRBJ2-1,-,TGCGCCAGCAGCCCGGGACTAGCGGAACCGAATGAGCAGTTCTTC,CASSPGLAEPNEQFF
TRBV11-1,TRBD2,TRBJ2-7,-,TGTGCCAGCAGCTTCGGGAGGTTATTGACCCTTCGCCACTACGAGCAGTACTTC,CASSFGRLLTLRHYEQYF